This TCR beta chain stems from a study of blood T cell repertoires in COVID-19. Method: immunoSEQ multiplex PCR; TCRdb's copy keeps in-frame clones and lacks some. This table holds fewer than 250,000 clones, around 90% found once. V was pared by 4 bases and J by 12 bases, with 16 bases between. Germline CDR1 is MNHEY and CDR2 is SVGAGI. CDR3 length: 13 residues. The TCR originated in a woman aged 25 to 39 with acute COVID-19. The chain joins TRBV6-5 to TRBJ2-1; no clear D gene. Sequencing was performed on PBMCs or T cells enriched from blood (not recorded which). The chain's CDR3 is CASSFSPHEMQFF. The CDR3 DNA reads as TGTGCCAGCAGTTTTTCCCCCCATGAGATGCAGTTCTTC.